Sequencing of this T cell receptor (beta chain) was carried out in a study of OX40 agonist ivuxolimab in advanced cancers. V lost 2 bases and J 1 base, leaving 14 bases between the germline ends. The CDR3 consists of 16 residues. Germline V lookup: CDR1 MGHRA, CDR2 YSYEKL. This clone turned up a few times. The repertoire was sequenced with immunoSEQ multiplex PCR; TCRdb's copy has only in-frame clones and lacks some. Of about 32,000 clones detected, around 84% appear once; the ten largest clones hold 15% to 25%. Material: CD4+ or CD8+ T cells sorted from blood, obtained in a trial of the OX40 agonist ivuxolimab. This sequence was found in an adult with an advanced solid tumor such as melanoma, head and neck, liver or kidney cancer. The V call is TRBV4-1, the J call TRBJ1-1; tentatively, D is TRBD1 (6 bases). The CDR3 region has the DNA TGCGCCAGCAGCCAAAAACACAGGGCTTCGAACACTGAAGCTTTCTTT. This encodes CASSQKHRASNTEAFF.